The 4 T cell receptor beta chains in this list originate from one sample, sequenced in a study of cytomegalovirus exposure and HLA in healthy donors. Both 60 Vbeta primers and 13 Jbeta primers went into the PCR. Assay used: immunoSEQ multiplex PCR; TCRdb lists only in-frame clones, some missing. The sample lists about 200,000 clones, 60% to 85% occurring once. Sequencing was done on a sample of PBMCs. All receptors derive from a man in his forties in good health and CMV-seronegative.

V and J are TRBV4-1 and TRBJ1-1, with a weak D call TRBD1 (5 bases). Per germline, CDR1 MGHRA and CDR2 YSYEKL. The CDR3 contains 15 residues. V dropped 5 bases and J dropped 6 bases, with 19 bases sitting between them. The DNA of the CDR3 is TGCGCCAGCAGCAAGGGGAGGGGAGACCGGGCTGAAGCTTTCTTT. It yields the protein CASSKGRGDRAEAFF.

The chain combines TRBV7-3 with TRBJ2-3; 8 positions match TRBD1. CDR3 size: 15 residues. The V gene's germline CDR1 is SGHTA and CDR2 FQGTGA. Trimming removed 5 bases from V and 0 bases from J; junction bases left unmatched: 4. Here the CDR3 reads CASSLWDRSTDTQYF. The CDR3 nucleotides are TGTGCCAGCAGCCTTTGGGACAGGAGCACAGATACGCAGTATTTT.

A single count supports this clone. CDR3 DNA sequence: TGTGCCGAAGGGGTGTCTAACTATGGCTACACCTTC. Encoded protein: CAEGVSNYGYTF. The V call is TRBV6-1, the J call TRBJ1-2; TRBD1 is a possible D gene (5 bases). Germline V lookup: CDR1 MNHNS, CDR2 SASEGT. The CDR3 runs 12 residues. V dropped 11 bases and J dropped 0 bases, with 10 bases sitting between them.

The chain joins TRBV7-8 to TRBJ1-1; D gene ambiguous. The ends were cut back, 3 bases at V and 1 base at J, with 9 bases in the middle. Per germline, CDR1 SGHVS and CDR2 FQNEAQ. The CDR3 covers 14 residues. CDR3 loop: CASSFGPGNTEAFF. The CDR3 DNA reads TGTGCCAGCAGCTTCGGTCCAGGGAACACTGAAGCTTTCTTT.